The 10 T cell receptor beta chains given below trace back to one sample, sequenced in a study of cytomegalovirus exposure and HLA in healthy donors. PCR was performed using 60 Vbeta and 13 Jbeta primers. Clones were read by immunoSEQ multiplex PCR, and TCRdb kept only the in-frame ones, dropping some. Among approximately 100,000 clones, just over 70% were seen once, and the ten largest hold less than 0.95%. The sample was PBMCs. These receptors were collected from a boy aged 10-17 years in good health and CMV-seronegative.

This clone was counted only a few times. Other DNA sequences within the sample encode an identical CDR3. CDR3 sequence: CASSDGTNTGELFF. In nucleotides, the CDR3 is TGTGCCAGCAGTGACGGGACAAACACCGGGGAGCTGTTTTTT. This sequence joins TRBV6-4 and TRBJ2-2, with a weak D call TRBD1 (6 bases). V was clipped by 2 bases and J by 2 bases, with 6 bases between them. Germline CDR1 is MRHNA and CDR2 is SNTAGT. CDR3 length: 14 residues.

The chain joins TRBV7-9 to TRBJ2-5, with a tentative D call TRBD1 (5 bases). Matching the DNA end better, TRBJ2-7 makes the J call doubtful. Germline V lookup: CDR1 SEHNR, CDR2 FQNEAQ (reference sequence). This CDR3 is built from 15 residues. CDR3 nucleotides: TGTGCCAGCAGCCCAGAGTGGGGCCTCAACTACGAGCAGTACTTC. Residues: CASSPEWGLNYEQYF.

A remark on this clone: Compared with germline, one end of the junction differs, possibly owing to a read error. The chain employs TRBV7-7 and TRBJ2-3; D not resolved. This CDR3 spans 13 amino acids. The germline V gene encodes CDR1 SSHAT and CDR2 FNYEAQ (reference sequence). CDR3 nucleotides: TGTGCTAGCAGCACTACTAACACAGATACGCAGTATTTT. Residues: CASSTTNTDTQYF. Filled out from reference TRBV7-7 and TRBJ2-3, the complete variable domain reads GAGVSQSPRYKVTKRGQDVTLRCDPISSHATLYWYQQALGQGPEFLTYFNYEAQPDKSGLPSDRFSAERPEGSISTLTIQRTEQRDSAMYRCASSTTNTDTQYFGPGTRLTVL.

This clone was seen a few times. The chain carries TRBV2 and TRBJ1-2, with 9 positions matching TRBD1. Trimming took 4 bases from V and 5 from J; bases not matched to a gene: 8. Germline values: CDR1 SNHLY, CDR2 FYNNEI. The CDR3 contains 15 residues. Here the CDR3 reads CASSARGQGEYGYTF. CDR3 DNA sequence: TGTGCCAGCAGTGCAAGGGGACAGGGCGAGTATGGCTACACCTTC.

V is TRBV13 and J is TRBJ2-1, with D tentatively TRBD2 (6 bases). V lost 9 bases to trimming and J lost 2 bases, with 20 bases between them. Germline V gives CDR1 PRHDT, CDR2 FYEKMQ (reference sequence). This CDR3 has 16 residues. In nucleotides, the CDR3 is TGTGCCAGTTCCCAGGAGGGTTATAAAGCCTACAATGAGCAGTTCTTC. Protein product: CASSQEGYKAYNEQFF.

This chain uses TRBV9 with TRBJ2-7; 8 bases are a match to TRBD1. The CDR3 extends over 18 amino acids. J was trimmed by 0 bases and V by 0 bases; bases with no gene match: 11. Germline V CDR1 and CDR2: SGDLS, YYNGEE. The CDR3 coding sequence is TGTGCCAGCAGCGTAGGGGCCCATTCAGGGACAGGCTCCTACGAGCAGTACTTC. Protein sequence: CASSVGAHSGTGSYEQYF.

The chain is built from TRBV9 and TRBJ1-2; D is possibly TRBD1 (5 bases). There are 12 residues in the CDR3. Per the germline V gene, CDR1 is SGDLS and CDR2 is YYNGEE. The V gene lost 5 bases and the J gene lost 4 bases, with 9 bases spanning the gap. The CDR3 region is CASRRGSYGYTF. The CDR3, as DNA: TGTGCCAGCAGGCGGGGGAGCTATGGCTACACCTTC.

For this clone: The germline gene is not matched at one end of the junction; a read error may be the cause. The DNA for the CDR3 is TGTTCCAGCTCCGGGGGTACAGATACGCAGTATTTT. As protein: CSSSGGTDTQYF. The genes are TRBV7-9 and TRBJ2-3, with D possibly TRBD2 on 6 matching bases. Germline V gene sequence: CDR1 SEHNR, CDR2 FQNEAQ (reference sequence). CDR3 length: 12 amino acids.

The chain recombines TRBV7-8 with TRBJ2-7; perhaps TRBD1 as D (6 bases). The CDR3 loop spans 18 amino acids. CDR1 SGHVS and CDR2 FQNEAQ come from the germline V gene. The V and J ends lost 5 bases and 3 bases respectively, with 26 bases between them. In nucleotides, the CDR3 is TGTGCCAGCAGCCCCGGGTTAATGGGTCGGACAGTACGCTACGAGCAGTACTTC. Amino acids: CASSPGLMGRTVRYEQYF.

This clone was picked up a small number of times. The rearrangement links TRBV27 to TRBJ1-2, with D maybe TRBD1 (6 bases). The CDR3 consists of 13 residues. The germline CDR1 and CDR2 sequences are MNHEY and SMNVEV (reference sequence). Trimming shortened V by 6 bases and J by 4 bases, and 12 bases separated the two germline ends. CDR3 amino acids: CASSYRVGYGYTF. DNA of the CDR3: TGTGCCAGCAGCTACAGGGTAGGCTATGGCTACACCTTC.